These 26 T cell receptor beta chains came from one sample sequenced in a study of blood T cell repertoires in COVID-19. Generated by immunoSEQ multiplex PCR, the TCRdb table keeps only in-frame clones and is missing some. The data contain under 200,000 clones, roughly 84% of them seen just once; the ten biggest clones take up under 4%. Sequenced: PBMCs or T cells enriched from blood (not recorded which). Every receptor here comes from a woman aged 30 to 39 who had been exposed to COVID-19.

The chain joins TRBV27 to TRBJ2-1; 11 nucleotides line up with TRBD2. From germline, CDR1 is MNHEY and CDR2 SMNVEV (reference sequence). V was pared by 4 bases and J by 5 bases, with 7 bases of the junction left unmatched. The CDR3 consists of 16 residues. In DNA form, the CDR3 reads TGTGCCAGCAGTTCCACTAGCGGGGGAAATAACAATGAGCAGTTCTTC. Translated, it gives CASSSTSGGNNNEQFF.

This chain connects TRBV19 to TRBJ2-1; 12 nucleotides agree with TRBD2. The CDR3 runs 15 residues. Losses at the gene ends were 9 bases for V and 4 bases for J; bases not matched to a gene: 7. The V gene's germline CDR1 is LNHDA and CDR2 SQIVND (reference sequence). The chain's CDR3 is CASTLAGGRYNEQFF. CDR3 sequence (DNA): TGTGCCAGCACGCTAGCGGGGGGGCGGTACAATGAGCAGTTCTTC.

The V gene is TRBV7-6, the J gene TRBJ1-2, with D perhaps matching TRBD1 (5 bases). This CDR3 region has 15 residues. The ends were cut back, 0 bases at V and 2 bases at J, with 10 bases in the middle. The germline V gene has CDR1 SGHVS and CDR2 FNYEAQ. CDR3 sequence (DNA): TGTGCCAGCAGCTTAGCGCAGCGGGGCAACTATGGCTACACCTTC. Protein sequence: CASSLAQRGNYGYTF.

V is TRBV25-1 and J is TRBJ2-1, with 9 bases identical to TRBD2. There are 10 residues in the CDR3. Germline lookup yields CDR1 MGHDK and CDR2 SYGVNS. The CDR3 nucleotides are TGTGCGAGCGGGGGGTACGAGCAGTTCTTC. Protein: CASGGYEQFF.

The chain recombines TRBV9 with TRBJ2-1, with 8 bases identical to TRBD2. Germline CDR1 is SGDLS and CDR2 is YYNGEE. The CDR3 runs to 14 residues. Losses at the gene ends were 3 bases for V and 9 bases for J; bases not matched to a gene: 8. CDR3 sequence reads: CASSGGGGRIEQFF. CDR3 nucleotide sequence: TGTGCCAGCAGCGGAGGCGGGGGGAGAATTGAGCAGTTCTTC.

V is TRBV7-9 and J is TRBJ2-1; 11 nucleotides agree with TRBD2. J was trimmed by 9 bases and V by 5 bases; bases with no gene match: 9. This CDR3 contains 15 residues. The germline CDR1 and CDR2 sequences are SEHNR and FQNEAQ (reference sequence). The CDR3 loop reads CASSDGTSGPSEQFF. DNA for the CDR3: TGTGCCAGCAGCGACGGGACTAGCGGCCCCAGTGAGCAGTTCTTC.

This CDR3 reads CASIGGTNTEAFF. The CDR3 DNA follows: TGCGCCAGCATAGGAGGGACGAACACTGAAGCTTTCTTT. The chain employs TRBV5-1 and TRBJ1-1; tentatively, D is TRBD1 (5 bases). V gave up 6 bases and J gave up 1 base, with 10 bases separating them. Germline V gives CDR1 SGHRS, CDR2 YFSETQ. This CDR3 has 13 amino acids.

This clone was counted once. The chain is built from TRBV6-6 and TRBJ1-1, with 9 nucleotides matching TRBD1. CDR1 is MNHNY and CDR2 is SVGAGI in the germline V gene (reference sequence). Trimming cost V 2 bases and J 4 bases; bases outside gene matches: 5. CDR3 length: 15 amino acids. This CDR3 is CASSYGTGTGTEAFF. As DNA, the CDR3 is TGTGCCAGCAGTTACGGGACAGGGACCGGCACTGAAGCTTTCTTT.

The chain couples TRBV5-1 to TRBJ2-2, with 9 bases identical to TRBD2. V lost 4 bases and J lost 7; bases outside the gene matches: 8. The germline V gene has CDR1 SGHRS and CDR2 YFSETQ. The length of the CDR3 is 15 residues. CDR3 bases: TGCGCCAGCAGCCTTAGCGGGGGAGCCGACGGGGAGCTGTTTTTT. It encodes CASSLSGGADGELFF.

The CDR3 sequence is CASSQDILVIYEQYF. The CDR3 DNA follows: TGCGCCAGCAGCCAAGATATACTAGTAATCTACGAGCAGTACTTC. This sequence joins TRBV4-3 and TRBJ2-7, with D tentatively TRBD2 (5 bases). V lost 0 bases and J 3 bases, leaving 12 bases between the germline ends. CDR1 LGHNA and CDR2 YSLEER come from the germline V gene. The CDR3 sequence is 15 residues long.

Worth noting for this clone: Other nucleotide sequences from this sample produce the same CDR3. This sequence joins TRBV9 and TRBJ2-1, with 13 positions matching TRBD2. CDR1 is SGDLS, CDR2 YYNGEE, per germline. The trim removed 0 bases at V and 6 bases at J, leaving 0 bases unmatched. The length of the CDR3 is 15 residues. The CDR3 region has the DNA TGTGCCAGCAGCGTAGGGACTAGCGGGGGCAATGAGCAGTTCTTC. Translating it yields CASSVGTSGGNEQFF.

This clone was observed a handful of times. This chain joins TRBV7-2 and TRBJ1-5; TRBD1 aligns across 7 bases. The J segment lost 7 bases and the V segment lost 0 bases, leaving 9 bases of the junction unmatched. CDR1 and CDR2 (germline): SGHTA, FQGNSA. This CDR3 has 16 amino acids. In DNA form, the CDR3 reads TGTGCCAGCAGCTTAGCGGACAGGAGGCTAGACCAGCCCCAGCATTTT. Amino acids: CASSLADRRLDQPQHF.

The chain is built from TRBV4-1 and TRBJ1-2; 11 bases agree with TRBD1. The CDR3 totals 18 residues. CDR1 and CDR2 from the germline V gene are MGHRA and YSYEKL. V lost 1 base to trimming and J lost 1 base; unmatched junction nucleotides: 8. CDR3 loop: CASSQATGTGGRNYGYTF. The DNA for the CDR3 is TGCGCCAGCAGCCAAGCTACCGGGACAGGGGGTCGTAACTATGGCTACACCTTC.

J is TRBJ1-1 and V is TRBV29-1; D unresolved. Germline CDR1 SQVTM, CDR2 ANQGSEA. This CDR3 has 13 amino acids. V gave up 6 bases and J gave up 5 bases, with 16 bases separating them. DNA of the CDR3: TGCAGCGTCCCCAACCCTACGGGGACTGAAGCTTTCTTT. Translated: CSVPNPTGTEAFF.

The gene calls are TRBV19 and TRBJ2-1, with TRBD2 as a possible D gene (7 bases). Germline CDR1 and CDR2: LNHDA and SQIVND (reference sequence). V gave up 8 bases and J gave up 8 bases, with 22 bases separating them. The CDR3 is 15 residues long. Written as DNA, the CDR3 is TGTGCCAGTGGCCGCCGGGACTACGGGGGGCATGAGCAGTTCTTC. Its protein is CASGRRDYGGHEQFF.

The genes are TRBV29-1 and TRBJ2-4, with 9 bases matching TRBD1. The V gene end was trimmed by 7 bases and the J gene end by 6 bases; junction bases not matched to a gene: 4. Per the germline V gene, CDR1 is SQVTM and CDR2 is ANQGSEA. The CDR3 runs 12 residues. CDR3 region: CSAVGQGNIQYF. Here the CDR3 DNA reads TGCAGCGCGGTGGGACAGGGAAACATTCAGTACTTC. The whole variable domain, remainder taken from reference TRBV29-1 and TRBJ2-4, is SAVISQKPSRDICQRGTSLTIQCQVDSQVTMMFWYRQQPGQSLTLIATANQGSEATYESGFVIDKFPISRPNLTFSTLTVSNMSPEDSSIYLCSAVGQGNIQYFGAGTRLSVL.

The chain recombines TRBV11-2 with TRBJ1-4; D might be TRBD1 (6 bases). The length of the CDR3 is 14 residues. With 5 bases removed from V and 7 bases from J, the gap between germline ends came to 14 bases. Germline CDR1 and CDR2: SGHAT and FQNNGV. The DNA for the CDR3 is TGTGCCAGCAGCCACAGGGAAGGACCTGAAAAACTGTTTTTT. Its protein product is CASSHREGPEKLFF.

The chain uses TRBV7-9 and TRBJ2-1; the D gene is possibly TRBD2 (6 bases). Per germline, CDR1 SEHNR and CDR2 FQNEAQ (reference sequence). Trimming stripped 5 bases from V and 0 bases from J, with 14 bases between. There are 16 residues in the CDR3. DNA for the CDR3: TGTGCCAGCAGCACATTGGCGGGGAGCTCCTACAATGAGCAGTTCTTC. Translation: CASSTLAGSSYNEQFF.

V and J are TRBV6-1 and TRBJ1-1; 8 nucleotides match TRBD1. The CDR3 covers 17 residues. Germline CDR1 and CDR2: MNHNS and SASEGT. The V gene end was trimmed by 0 bases and the J gene end by 6 bases; junction bases not matched to a gene: 12. The CDR3 spells CASSEAIAAGGRAEAFF. The CDR3 region has the DNA TGTGCCAGCAGTGAAGCGATAGCGGCAGGGGGCCGGGCTGAAGCTTTCTTT.

The DNA of the CDR3 is TGCGCCAGCAGCTACACCGGGACTAGCGGGGGAGATACGCAGTATTTT. It is translated as CASSYTGTSGGDTQYF. The J gene is TRBJ2-3, the V gene TRBV5-1; the match to TRBD2 covers 14 bases. CDR3 length: 16 amino acids. The V gene's germline CDR1 is SGHRS and CDR2 YFSETQ. The ends lost 3 bases at V and 5 bases at J; junction bases unmatched: 5.

The chain uses TRBV11-2 and TRBJ1-2; TRBD1 is a possible D gene (6 bases). Trimming left V 5 bases short and J 8 bases short, with 18 bases between. This CDR3 is 14 amino acids long. CDR1 SGHAT and CDR2 FQNNGV come from the germline V gene. The CDR3 DNA reads as TGTGCCAGCAGCCTATCCGGGGGGCCCAGGGGCTACACCTTC. Its translation: CASSLSGGPRGYTF.

The chain uses TRBV15 and TRBJ2-5; D might be TRBD1 (5 bases). The CDR3 is 14 amino acids. Germline CDR1 is LNHNV and CDR2 is YYDKDF (reference sequence). Trimming took off 5 bases at V and 2 bases at J, with 12 bases between the two ends. CDR3 sequence reads: CATSRAGPQETQYF. The CDR3 coding sequence is TGTGCCACCAGCCGCGCAGGGCCGCAAGAGACCCAGTACTTC.

The genes are TRBV24-1 and TRBJ1-2; a weak D match, TRBD1 (5 bases). Trimming pared 5 bases from V and 6 bases from J, leaving 9 bases between. CDR1 is KGHDR and CDR2 is SFDVKD in the germline V gene. This CDR3 contains 12 residues. CDR3 loop: CATSVGGNGYTF. The CDR3 coding sequence is TGTGCCACCAGTGTGGGGGGGAATGGCTACACCTTC.

This clone was seen just once. This chain connects TRBV5-5 to TRBJ1-2, with a tentative D call TRBD1 (6 bases). V gave up 0 bases and J gave up 2 bases, with 11 bases separating them. This CDR3 has 15 amino acids. Germline V gene data show CDR1 as SGHKS and CDR2 as YYEKEE (reference sequence). CDR3 DNA: TGTGCCAGCAGCTTGGCGGGACAAGCAAACTATGGCTACACCTTC. It is translated as CASSLAGQANYGYTF.

The chain has TRBV3-1 (or the pseudogene TRBV3-2) and TRBJ1-5, with D possibly TRBD1 on 5 matching bases. CDR3 size: 17 residues. Trimming stripped 4 bases from V and 1 base from J, with 17 bases between. Germline CDR1 is LGHDT and CDR2 is YNNKEL (reference sequence). CDR3 coding DNA: TGTGCCAGCAGCCTAAGACAGCCACAAGCCAGCAATCAGCCCCAGCATTTT. Translated: CASSLRQPQASNQPQHF.

In this sample, this clone turned up many times. This rearrangement joins TRBV19 to TRBJ2-7, with 8 bases identical to TRBD1. V lost 3 bases, J lost 3 bases, and 13 bases stayed unmatched. Germline CDR1 reads LNHDA; CDR2 reads SQIVND (reference sequence). This CDR3 has 17 residues. This CDR3 is CASSIPAARTGLYEQYF. For the CDR3, the DNA is TGTGCCAGTAGTATTCCCGCTGCGCGGACAGGGCTCTACGAGCAGTACTTC.